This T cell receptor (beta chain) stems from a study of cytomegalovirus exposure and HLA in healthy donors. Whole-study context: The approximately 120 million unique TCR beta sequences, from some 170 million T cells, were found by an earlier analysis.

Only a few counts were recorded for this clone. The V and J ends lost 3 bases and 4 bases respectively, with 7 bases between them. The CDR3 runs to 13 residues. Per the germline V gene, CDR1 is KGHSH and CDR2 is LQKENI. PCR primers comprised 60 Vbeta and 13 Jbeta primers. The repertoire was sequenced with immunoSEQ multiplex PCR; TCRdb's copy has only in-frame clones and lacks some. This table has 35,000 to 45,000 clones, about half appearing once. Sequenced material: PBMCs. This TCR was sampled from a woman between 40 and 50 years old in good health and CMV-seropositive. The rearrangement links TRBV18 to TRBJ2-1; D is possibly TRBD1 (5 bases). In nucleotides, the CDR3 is TGTGCCAGCTCACCTAACAGGTACAATGAGCAGTTCTTC. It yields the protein CASSPNRYNEQFF.